What follows is one T cell receptor beta chain and its context. The data originate from a study of blood T cell repertoires in COVID-19. Profiling relied on immunoSEQ multiplex PCR, and the TCRdb table lists in-frame clones only, not all of them. The data show about 130,000 clones, roughly 83% seen once. Germline trimming cut 7 bases from V and 3 bases from J; bases unmatched to any gene: 4. Germline values: CDR1 MNHEY, CDR2 SVGAGI. CDR3 length: 14 residues. The chain combines TRBV6-5 with TRBJ1-3; 9 positions agree with TRBD1. What was sequenced was peripheral blood. The source is a woman in her 30s who had recovered from COVID-19. The CDR3: CASIRDRDGNTIYF. CDR3 nucleotides: TGTGCCAGCATTAGGGACAGGGATGGAAACACCATATATTTT.